This is a list of T cell receptor beta chains from one sample in a study of beta chain features in type 1 diabetes. Assay used: immunoSEQ multiplex PCR; TCRdb lists only in-frame clones, some missing. In the table there are 220,000 or so clones, 55% to 70% of which are singletons. The sample was naive CD4+ T cells from blood. These receptors were collected from a man under 40 in good health. The CDR3 runs from the conserved cysteine through the conserved F or W. Fields, in order: CDR3 length, D gene, clone size, J gene, V gene, CDR3 protein, CDR3 DNA. A D gene is named only where the DNA matches it firmly. Expanded clones get a size class; other rows say once, few or many, or leave the size out.

12 | NA | NA | TRBJ2-3 | TRBV5-1 | CASSLNADTQYF | TGCGCCAGCAGCTTGAACGCAGATACGCAGTATTTT
12 | NA | few | TRBJ1-2 | TRBV30 | CAWSTAGKGYTF | TGTGCCTGGAGTACAGCGGGAAAGGGCTACACCTTC
15 | NA | few | TRBJ2-1 | TRBV30 | CAWIGGRGTYNEQFF | TGTGCCTGGATCGGTGGCAGGGGTACCTACAATGAGCAGTTCTTC
17 | NA | NA | TRBJ2-1 | TRBV4-3 | CASSQDSEGEEYNEQFF | TGCGCCAGCAGCCAAGATAGCGAGGGAGAGGAGTACAATGAGCAGTTCTTC
16 | TRBD2 | NA | TRBJ2-5 | TRBV9 | CASSVAPSGAQETQYF | TGTGCCAGCAGCGTAGCTCCTAGCGGAGCTCAAGAGACCCAGTACTTC
15 | NA | NA | TRBJ2-5 | TRBV28 | CASSLEGVGQETQYF | TGTGCCAGCAGTTTAGAGGGGGTAGGGCAAGAGACCCAGTACTTC
16 | NA | NA | TRBJ2-3 | TRBV5-6 | CASSLETTLHTDTQYF | TGTGCCAGCAGCTTGGAGACTACTCTACACACAGATACGCAGTATTTT
12 | TRBD1 | once | TRBJ2-7 | TRBV19 | CASWTGGLEQYF | TGTGCCAGTTGGACAGGGGGCCTCGAGCAGTACTTC
13 | NA | few | TRBJ2-3 | TRBV18 | CASSNGGTDTQYF | TGTGCCAGCTCAAACGGGGGCACAGATACGCAGTATTTT
14 | NA | NA | TRBJ2-7 | TRBV5-5 | CASSLRTAPYEQYF | TGTGCCAGCAGCTTGAGGACGGCCCCCTACGAGCAGTACTTC
14 | TRBD1 | NA | TRBJ2-1 | TRBV29-1 | CSVRGRGTYNEQFF | TGCAGCGTGAGGGGCAGGGGGACCTACAATGAGCAGTTCTTC
14 | NA | NA | TRBJ2-1 | TRBV2 | CASSEAMTGTEQFF | TGTGCCAGCAGTGAAGCAATGACGGGGACGGAGCAGTTCTTC
11 | NA | NA | TRBJ2-7 | TRBV30 | CAWKTSYEQYF | TGTGCCTGGAAGACATCCTACGAGCAGTACTTC
15 | TRBD1 | NA | TRBJ1-1 | TRBV30 | CASTINTGVNTEAFF | TGTGCCTCAACGATCAACACAGGGGTAAACACTGAAGCTTTCTTT
11 | NA | few | TRBJ2-2 | TRBV20-1 | CSGSFTGELFF | TGCAGTGGAAGTTTCACCGGGGAGCTGTTTTTT
15 | NA | NA | TRBJ1-5 | TRBV18 | CASSPGQGYNQPQHF | TGTGCCAGCTCACCAGGGCAAGGTTACAATCAGCCCCAGCATTTT
14 | NA | NA | TRBJ2-1 | TRBV29-1 | CSVGGGATYNEQFF | TGCAGCGTCGGCGGCGGGGCCACCTACAATGAGCAGTTCTTC
12 | NA | NA | TRBJ2-5 | TRBV29-1 | CSVEDPPETQYF | TGCAGCGTTGAAGATCCCCCAGAGACCCAGTACTTC
13 | NA | NA | TRBJ2-7 | TRBV29-1 | CSVGRLLGDEQYF | TGCAGCGTTGGACGACTCCTAGGGGACGAGCAGTACTTC
14 | NA | NA | TRBJ2-7 | TRBV7-2 | CASSARGQHYEQYF | TGTGCCAGCAGCGCCAGGGGACAACACTACGAGCAGTACTTC
13 | NA | NA | TRBJ2-3 | TRBV25-1 | CASSEYGSDTQYF | TGTGCCAGCAGTGAATATGGGTCAGATACGCAGTATTTT
14 | NA | NA | TRBJ1-2 | TRBV7-2 | CASSRIRENYGYTF | TGTGCCAGCAGCCGGATCAGGGAAAACTATGGCTACACCTTC
15 | TRBD1 | NA | TRBJ2-5 | TRBV30 | CAWSAGTGLQETQYF | TGTGCCTGGAGTGCCGGGACAGGCCTGCAAGAGACCCAGTACTTC
15 | NA | NA | TRBJ2-1 | TRBV29-1 | CSVPSPRITYNEQFF | TGCAGCGTCCCTTCTCCGCGTATAACTTACAATGAGCAGTTCTTC
15 | NA | NA | TRBJ2-7 | TRBV11-2 | CASSQTDGSPYEQYF | TGTGCCAGCAGTCAAACTGACGGATCCCCCTACGAGCAGTACTTC
11 | NA | NA | TRBJ1-2 | TRBV30 | CAWRGAEGYTF | TGTGCCTGGAGGGGGGCCGAAGGCTACACCTTC
13 | NA | NA | TRBJ1-1 | TRBV6-1 | CASIRGRNTEAFF | TGTGCCAGCATCCGGGGCCGGAACACTGAAGCTTTCTTT
11 | NA | NA | TRBJ1-5 | TRBV20-1 | CSARGPLPQHF | TGCAGTGCTAGAGGACCTCTGCCCCAGCATTTT
12 | NA | few | TRBJ2-7 | TRBV29-1 | CSARTTAYEQYF | TGCAGCGCCCGGACTACCGCCTACGAGCAGTACTTC
12 | NA | few | TRBJ1-2 | TRBV6-5 | CASTTGMSGYTF | TGTGCCAGCACGACGGGCATGTCTGGCTACACCTTC
15 | NA | NA | TRBJ1-1 | TRBV4-1 | CASSPRVGENTEAFF | TGCGCCAGCAGCCCGAGGGTCGGGGAGAACACTGAAGCTTTCTTT
13 | NA | NA | TRBJ1-4 | TRBV29-1 | CSVEKQGYEKLFF | TGCAGCGTTGAAAAACAGGGCTATGAAAAACTGTTTTTT
14 | TRBD1 | NA | TRBJ1-5 | TRBV30 | CAWSATGLKQPQHF | TGTGCCTGGTCCGCGACAGGGCTGAAGCAGCCCCAGCATTTT
17 | NA | NA | TRBJ2-5 | TRBV28 | CASSSNLEQRKQETQYF | TGTGCCAGCAGCAGTAATCTTGAACAGCGCAAACAAGAGACCCAGTACTTC
13 | TRBD1 | few | TRBJ2-1 | TRBV29-1 | CSVGDRENNEQFF | TGCAGCGTCGGGGACAGGGAAAACAATGAGCAGTTCTTC
11 | NA | NA | TRBJ2-1 | TRBV20-1 | CSARGWDEQFF | TGCAGTGCTAGGGGGTGGGATGAGCAGTTCTTC
15 | TRBD1 | NA | TRBJ2-1 | TRBV10-3 | CAISPGTGGYNEQFF | TGTGCCATCAGCCCAGGGACAGGGGGTTACAATGAGCAGTTCTTC
15 | NA | NA | TRBJ2-7 | TRBV14 | CASSPLPSTLGEQYF | TGTGCCAGCAGCCCTCTTCCATCCACTCTAGGGGAGCAGTACTTC
13 | NA | NA | TRBJ2-7 | TRBV25-1 | CASSPRRFYEQYF | TGTGCCAGCAGCCCTCGCAGGTTCTACGAGCAGTACTTC
10 | NA | NA | TRBJ2-7 | TRBV21-1 | CAPWSGEQYF | TGTGCCCCCTGGTCAGGCGAGCAGTACTTC
12 | NA | NA | TRBJ1-4 | TRBV6-6 | CASTDVNEKLFF | TGTGCCAGCACAGACGTAAATGAAAAACTGTTTTTT
13 | NA | NA | TRBJ2-5 | TRBV7-2 | CASSLTWKETQYF | TGTGCCAGCAGCTTAACGTGGAAAGAGACCCAGTACTTC
14 | TRBD1 | NA | TRBJ1-1 | TRBV14 | CASSHGTVNTEAFF | TGTGCCAGCAGCCATGGGACAGTAAACACTGAAGCTTTCTTT
16 | TRBD1 | NA | TRBJ2-1 | TRBV14 | CASVLGDRSSYNEQFF | TGTGCCAGCGTCCTGGGGGACAGAAGCTCCTACAATGAGCAGTTCTTC
15 | TRBD1 | NA | TRBJ2-4 | TRBV10-3 | CAISAQGAAKNIQYF | TGTGCCATCAGTGCACAGGGGGCCGCCAAAAACATTCAGTACTTC
13 | NA | NA | TRBJ2-3 | TRBV30 | CAWSTYDTDTQYF | TGTGCCTGGAGTACATATGACACAGATACGCAGTATTTT
15 | NA | NA | TRBJ2-5 | TRBV21-1 | CASSKVAAVQETQYF | TGTGCCAGCAGCAAGGTCGCAGCCGTCCAAGAGACCCAGTACTTC
13 | NA | few | TRBJ1-2 | TRBV30 | CAYLSDMSYGYTF | TGTGCTTACCTCTCCGATATGAGCTATGGCTACACCTTC
16 | TRBD2 | once | TRBJ2-1 | TRBV4-3 | CASSQDWASGSNEQFF | TGCGCCAGCAGCCAAGATTGGGCTAGCGGGAGTAATGAGCAGTTCTTC
14 | NA | few | TRBJ2-5 | TRBV25-1 | CASSDRSGAETQYF | TGTGCCAGCAGTGACCGCTCGGGGGCAGAGACCCAGTACTTC
15 | NA | NA | TRBJ2-3 | TRBV7-2 | CASSLRADGTDTQYF | TGTGCCAGCAGCCTCCGGGCCGACGGCACAGATACGCAGTATTTT
15 | TRBD1 | NA | TRBJ1-2 | TRBV15 | CATSRTGGSGYGYTF | TGTGCCACCAGCAGAACAGGGGGCTCAGGCTATGGCTACACCTTC
14 | TRBD2 | NA | TRBJ2-5 | TRBV7-2 | CASSSALREETQYF | TGTGCCAGCAGCTCGGCTCTGCGGGAGGAGACCCAGTACTTC
16 | TRBD2 | NA | TRBJ2-7 | TRBV5-4 | CASSLPGLAGVGVQYF | TGTGCCAGCAGCCTCCCGGGCCTAGCGGGAGTAGGTGTGCAGTACTTC
17 | TRBD1 | NA | TRBJ2-4 | TRBV23-1 | CASSHQDRGQAGNIQYF | TGCGCCAGCAGTCACCAGGACAGGGGGCAGGCGGGGAACATTCAGTACTTC
14 | TRBD2 | NA | TRBJ2-3 | TRBV2 | CASSGTSDPDTQYF | TGTGCCAGTTCCGGGACTAGCGACCCAGATACGCAGTATTTT
13 | NA | NA | TRBJ2-3 | TRBV29-1 | CSVAPHRPDTQYF | TGCAGCGTTGCCCCCCACCGGCCAGATACGCAGTATTTT
13 | TRBD1 | NA | TRBJ1-4 | TRBV30 | CAWTRGPNEKLFF | TGTGCCTGGACGAGGGGGCCTAATGAAAAACTGTTTTTT
13 | TRBD1 | once | TRBJ1-1 | TRBV30 | CAWKGQGVFEAFF | TGTGCCTGGAAGGGGCAGGGGGTTTTTGAAGCTTTCTTT